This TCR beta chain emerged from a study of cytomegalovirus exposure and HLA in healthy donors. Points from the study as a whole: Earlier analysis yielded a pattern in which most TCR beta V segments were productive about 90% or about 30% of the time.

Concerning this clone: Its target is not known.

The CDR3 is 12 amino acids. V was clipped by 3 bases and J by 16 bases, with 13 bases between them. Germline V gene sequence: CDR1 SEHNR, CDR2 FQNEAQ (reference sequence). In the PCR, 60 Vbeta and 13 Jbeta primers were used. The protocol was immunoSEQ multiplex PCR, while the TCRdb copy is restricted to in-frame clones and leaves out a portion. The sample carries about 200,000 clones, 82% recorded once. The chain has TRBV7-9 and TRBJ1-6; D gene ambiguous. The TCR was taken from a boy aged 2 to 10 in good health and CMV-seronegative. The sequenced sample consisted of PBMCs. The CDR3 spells CASSFRRENLHF. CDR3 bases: TGTGCCAGCAGCTTCCGCCGGGAGAATCTCCACTTT.